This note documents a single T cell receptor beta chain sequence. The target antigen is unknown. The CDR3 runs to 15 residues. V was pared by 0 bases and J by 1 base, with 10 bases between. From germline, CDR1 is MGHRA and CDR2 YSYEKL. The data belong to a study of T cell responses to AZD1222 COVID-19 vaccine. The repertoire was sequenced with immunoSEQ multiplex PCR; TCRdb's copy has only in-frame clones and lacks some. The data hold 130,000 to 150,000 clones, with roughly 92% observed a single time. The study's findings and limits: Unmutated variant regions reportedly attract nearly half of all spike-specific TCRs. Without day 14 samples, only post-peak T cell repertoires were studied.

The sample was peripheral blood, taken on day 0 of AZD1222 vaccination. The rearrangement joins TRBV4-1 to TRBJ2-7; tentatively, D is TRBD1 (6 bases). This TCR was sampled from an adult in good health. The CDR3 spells CASSQERGISYEQYF. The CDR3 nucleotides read TGCGCCAGCAGCCAAGAGAGGGGGATTTCCTACGAGCAGTACTTC.